This entry lists 26 T cell receptor beta chains sequenced from one sample in a study of cytomegalovirus exposure and HLA in healthy donors. Primers included in the PCR were 60 Vbeta and 13 Jbeta primers. TCRdb's copy holds only in-frame clones and misses some; the assay was immunoSEQ multiplex PCR. The sample contains approximately 150,000 clones, around 79% of which appear only once. The sequenced sample was PBMCs. Receptors originate from a male donor in good health and CMV-seropositive.

The chain employs TRBV30 and TRBJ2-3; possibly TRBD1 for D (5 bases). Trimming left V 1 base short and J 3 bases short, with 14 bases between. The CDR3 spans 15 residues. The germline gives CDR1 GTSNPN, CDR2 SVGIG (reference sequence). The DNA of the CDR3 is TGTGCCTGGAGTGGGGGCCCGTCGGGTACAGATACGCAGTATTTT. This gives the protein CAWSGGPSGTDTQYF.

In its sample, this clone was seen once. The J gene is TRBJ1-2, the V gene TRBV10-3, with D possibly TRBD1 on 6 matching bases. The CDR3 consists of 14 residues. Germline CDR1 is ENHRY and CDR2 is SYGVKD. Trimming took 10 bases from V and 4 from J, leaving 19 bases between them. CDR3 nucleotides: TGTGCCACCGCCCCAGGGGTTGGGGCCTATGGCTACACCTTC. It is translated as CATAPGVGAYGYTF.

The chain carries TRBV7-2 and TRBJ2-3; possible D gene TRBD2, 6 bases. This CDR3 has 14 amino acids. Deletions cut 5 bases from V and 7 bases from J, with 16 bases between. Germline CDR1 SGHTA, CDR2 FQGNSA. The CDR3 bases are TGTGCCAGCAGCCAAATAGCGGTCCTGAATACGCAGTATTTT. Its translation is CASSQIAVLNTQYF.

The chain links TRBV7-3 to TRBJ2-5, with D hard to call. Germline CDR1 SGHTA, CDR2 FQGTGA. Trimming pared 0 bases from V and 5 bases from J, leaving 13 bases between. The CDR3 sequence is 15 residues long. CDR3 sequence: CASSLTGTIGETQYF. The CDR3 DNA reads TGTGCCAGCAGCTTAACCGGAACCATCGGGGAGACCCAGTACTTC.

V gene TRBV2 combines with J gene TRBJ2-1; perhaps TRBD1 as D (6 bases). This CDR3 contains 16 residues. Germline assignment: CDR1 SNHLY and CDR2 FYNNEI. The germline V and J ends were trimmed by 5 bases and 8 bases, with 22 bases remaining between them. The CDR3 nucleotides read TGTGCCAGCAGTTCGCCCGCAGGTCTAGCAGGGGATGAGCAGTTCTTC. Translation gives CASSSPAGLAGDEQFF.

This rearrangement joins TRBV7-9 to TRBJ2-2, with no clear D. Between the trimmed V and J ends, which lost 10 bases and 3 bases, there was a span of 9 bases. CDR3 size: 12 residues. Germline values: CDR1 SEHNR, CDR2 FQNEAQ (reference sequence). CDR3 nucleotides: TGTGCCAACTCTAGGCACACCGGGGAGCTGTTTTTT. Translated, it gives CANSRHTGELFF.

This sequence joins TRBV29-1 and TRBJ1-2; 8 bases match TRBD1. The CDR3 has 11 amino acids. Germline V gives CDR1 SQVTM, CDR2 ANQGSEA. The junction had 6 bases not matched to a gene; V was cut back by 7 bases and J by 8 bases. CDR3 region: CSDRQGRGYTF. CDR3 coding DNA: TGCAGCGACCGACAGGGGCGCGGCTACACCTTC. Full variable domain (outside the CDR3, taken from reference TRBV29-1 and TRBJ1-2): SAVISQKPSRDICQRGTSLTIQCQVDSQVTMMFWYRQQPGQSLTLIATANQGSEATYESGFVIDKFPISRPNLTFSTLTVSNMSPEDSSIYLCSDRQGRGYTFGSGTRLTVV.

The CDR3 reads CSARDSQTQYF. CDR3 bases: TGCAGTGCTCGGGACAGCCAGACCCAGTACTTC. V gene TRBV20-1 combines with J gene TRBJ2-5, with 7 positions matching TRBD1. The length of the CDR3 is 11 residues. From germline, CDR1 is DFQATT and CDR2 SNEGSKA (reference sequence). J was trimmed by 6 bases and V by 5 bases; bases with no gene match: 3.

The rearrangement uses TRBV4-3 and TRBJ1-2; tentative D call: TRBD1 (5 bases). The CDR3 covers 14 residues. The V end was cut by 4 bases, the J end by 6 bases, with 15 bases between. Germline loops: CDR1 LGHNA, CDR2 YSLEER. The CDR3 DNA reads as TGCGCCAGCAGCCCTCTTGCGGGACCTGATGGCTACACCTTC. Its translation: CASSPLAGPDGYTF.

J is TRBJ1-1 and V is TRBV6-5; D might be TRBD1 (6 bases). Germline assignment: CDR1 MNHEY and CDR2 SVGAGI. This CDR3 contains 14 residues. Deletions cut 3 bases from V and 4 bases from J, with 12 bases between. CDR3 DNA sequence: TGTGCCAGCAGTTATCTACAGGGCGTCACTGAAGCTTTCTTT. It codes for CASSYLQGVTEAFF.

The chain employs TRBV6-1 and TRBJ1-1; TRBD1 aligns across 8 bases. V shed 5 bases and J 2 bases; nucleotides not matched to a gene: 7. Looked up from germline, CDR1 is MNHNS and CDR2 is SASEGT. The CDR3 loop spans 15 amino acids. CDR3 amino acids: CASSHQGTGNTEAFF. The DNA of the CDR3 is TGTGCCAGCAGTCACCAGGGGACAGGAAACACTGAAGCTTTCTTT.

The chain uses TRBV5-1 and TRBJ2-1, with TRBD1 as a possible D gene (5 bases). Deletions cut 4 bases from V and 11 bases from J, with 22 bases between. The CDR3 is 15 residues long. In germline, CDR1 is SGHRS, CDR2 YFSETQ. Here the CDR3 reads CASSPDPLGKGQQFF. CDR3 DNA sequence: TGCGCCAGCAGCCCCGACCCCCTAGGAAAGGGGCAGCAGTTCTTC. Drawing the rest from reference TRBV5-1 and TRBJ2-1, the complete variable domain is KAGVTQTPRYLIKTRGQQVTLSCSPISGHRSVSWYQQTPGQGLQFLFEYFSETQRNKGNFPGRFSGRQFSNSRSEMNVSTLELGDSALYLCASSPDPLGKGQQFFGPGTRLTVL.

This clone was seen only a few times. The chain couples TRBV28 to TRBJ1-5, with D uncertain. Germline V gene lookup returns CDR1 MDHEN and CDR2 SYDVKM. The CDR3 covers 15 residues. With 6 bases removed from V and 4 bases from J, the gap between germline ends came to 16 bases. This CDR3 reads CASRSTSAGNQPQHF. CDR3 sequence (DNA): TGTGCCAGCAGATCAACCTCGGCGGGGAATCAGCCCCAGCATTTT.

The chain combines TRBV7-9 with TRBJ2-7, with D maybe TRBD2 (6 bases). The V gene lost 5 bases and the J gene lost 7 bases, with 21 bases spanning the gap. This CDR3 is 15 amino acids long. The germline V gene encodes CDR1 SEHNR and CDR2 FQNEAQ (reference sequence). CDR3 sequence (DNA): TGTGCCAGCAGCCCGAGGACTCCTCCGGGAGATGAGCAGTACTTC. Protein: CASSPRTPPGDEQYF. Full variable domain (remainder filled in from reference TRBV7-9 and TRBJ2-7): DTGVSQNPRHKITKRGQNVTFRCDPISEHNRLYWYRQTLGQGPEFLTYFQNEAQLEKSRLLSDRFSAERPKGSFSTLEIQRTEQGDSAMYLCASSPRTPPGDEQYFGPGTRLTVT.

This sequence joins TRBV4-3 and TRBJ2-7; unclear D gene. CDR1 LGHNA and CDR2 YSLEER come from the germline V gene. Trimming took 4 bases from V and 2 from J, leaving 9 bases between them. This CDR3 is built from 13 residues. The DNA of the CDR3 is TGCGCCAGCAGCCGGAGCGTTGCCTACGAGCAGTACTTC. Protein sequence: CASSRSVAYEQYF.

On this clone: One junction end disagrees with the germline gene, perhaps due to a read error. The genes are TRBV6-1 and TRBJ1-6; 7 bases are shared with TRBD1. Germline loops: CDR1 MNHNS, CDR2 SASEGT. The CDR3 loop spans 16 amino acids. The CDR3 region has the DNA TGTGCCAGCAGCGAAGCCGGGACAGACTATAATTCACCCCTCCACTTT. Translating gives CASSEAGTDYNSPLHF.

This clone was detected once. CDR3 DNA sequence: TGCGCCAGCAGCTTGGATGTCGGGGGCAATCAGCCCCAGCATTTT. This translates into CASSLDVGGNQPQHF. This chain links TRBV5-1 with TRBJ1-5; D is ambiguous. V was trimmed by 0 bases and J by 2 bases, leaving 9 bases between them. Per the germline V gene, CDR1 is SGHRS and CDR2 is YFSETQ. This CDR3 spans 15 amino acids.

A note on this clone: The same CDR3 arises from other DNA sequences in this sample as well. This chain links TRBV20-1 with TRBJ1-2; unclear D gene. The CDR3 consists of 11 residues. Trimming shortened V by 3 bases and J by 2 bases, and 4 bases separated the two germline ends. Per germline, CDR1 DFQATT and CDR2 SNEGSKA (reference sequence). This CDR3 reads CSASPNYGYTF. The CDR3 DNA sequence: TGCAGTGCTAGTCCAAACTATGGCTACACCTTC.

This clone was found a few times. The J gene is TRBJ2-1, the V gene TRBV4-1; D is ambiguous. The V gene lost 10 bases and the J gene lost 3 bases, with 10 bases spanning the gap. The germline gives CDR1 MGHRA, CDR2 YSYEKL. CDR3 length: 12 residues. CDR3 sequence: CATSSDYNEQFF. The DNA for the CDR3 is TGCGCCACCTCGAGCGACTACAATGAGCAGTTCTTC.

V and J are TRBV19 and TRBJ1-1, with a weak D call TRBD1 (5 bases). The CDR3 runs 14 residues. Germline-derived CDR1 and CDR2 are LNHDA and SQIVND (reference sequence). V lost 4 bases and J lost 0, with 9 bases in between. CDR3 coding DNA: TGTGCCAGTAGTAAGGACAAAATGAACACTGAAGCTTTCTTT. This translates into CASSKDKMNTEAFF.

There are many counts of this clone. J is TRBJ2-3 and V is TRBV4-2; D is perhaps TRBD2 (6 bases). The CDR3 spans 16 residues. With 1 base removed from V and 4 bases from J, the gap between germline ends came to 15 bases. Germline loops: CDR1 LGHNA, CDR2 YNFKEQ. CDR3 amino acids: CASSQGGNSGADTQYF. CDR3 DNA: TGTGCCAGCAGCCAAGGCGGAAATAGCGGCGCAGATACGCAGTATTTT.

The J gene is TRBJ1-5, the V gene TRBV6-5; D not resolved. Germline V CDR1 and CDR2: MNHEY, SVGAGI. CDR3 size: 14 residues. V lost 6 bases and J 2 bases, leaving 11 bases between the germline ends. The chain's CDR3 is CASSSVRGNQPQHF. CDR3 bases: TGTGCCAGCAGCTCCGTGCGGGGCAATCAGCCCCAGCATTTT.

This clone was found a few times. V is TRBV10-2 and J is TRBJ1-1; TRBD1 is a possible D gene (5 bases). Germline V gene lookup returns CDR1 WSHSY and CDR2 SAAADI. The CDR3 runs to 14 residues. Trimming took 3 bases from V and 4 from J, leaving 12 bases between them. DNA of the CDR3: TGCGCCAGCAGTGATGGGAGGGGCGGCACTGAAGCTTTCTTT. It is translated as CASSDGRGGTEAFF.

The rearrangement uses TRBV11-1 and TRBJ2-5; 12 positions match TRBD1. The trim removed 5 bases at V and 5 bases at J, leaving 9 bases unmatched. The CDR3 runs 16 residues. In germline, CDR1 is SGHAT, CDR2 FQDESV (reference sequence). CDR3: CASSPRDRGHRETQYF. The CDR3 DNA is TGTGCCAGCAGCCCGCGGGACAGGGGGCATCGGGAGACCCAGTACTTC.

This clone was detected only once. This chain links TRBV18 with TRBJ1-6, with D hard to call. This CDR3 contains 13 residues. Per the germline V gene, CDR1 is KGHSH and CDR2 is LQKENI. Trimming took off 6 bases at V and 0 bases at J, with 3 bases between the two ends. CDR3 nucleotide sequence: TGTGCCAGCTCTAACTCCTATAATTCACCCCTCCACTTT. Translation gives CASSNSYNSPLHF.

The chain links TRBV6-1 to TRBJ1-6; no clear D. Trimming left V 4 bases short and J 0 bases short, with 7 bases between. CDR1 MNHNS and CDR2 SASEGT come from the germline V gene. The CDR3 loop spans 15 amino acids. The CDR3: CASSGGGSYNSPLHF. As DNA, the CDR3 is TGTGCCAGCAGTGGTGGCGGCTCCTATAATTCACCCCTCCACTTT.